This paragraph covers one TCR beta chain sequence. TCRdb's copy holds only in-frame clones and misses some; the assay was immunoSEQ multiplex PCR. The sample lists over 150,000 clones; 90% were seen once. The sample originates from a study of control samples from healthy donors and cancer patients. Trimming removed 2 bases at V and 2 bases at J, with 23 bases between. The germline CDR1 and CDR2 sequences are SGHTA and FQGTGA. The CDR3 totals 19 residues. The rearrangement uses TRBV7-3 and TRBJ2-3; no reliable D call. The sample comprised blood. This sequence was found in a woman aged 50 to 65 in good health. The CDR3 region is CASSLGFGADQSTTDTQYF. DNA of the CDR3: TGTGCCAGCAGCTTAGGGTTTGGCGCGGATCAATCCACCACAGATACGCAGTATTTT.